Given below is one T cell receptor beta chain in context. Its target is unknown. The sort gate was single viable CD3+CD4+CD8-CD45RO+ cells for memory CD4+ T cells. The data are from a study of memory CD4+ T cells and cytomegalovirus serostatus. Study-level findings and limits: Suggested: most of the CMV-linked TCR signature lies in CD4+ memory cells. CMV serostatus prediction reached median AUC around 0.95, or 0.9 with US-trained model.

TCRdb's table, derived via immunoSEQ multiplex PCR, lists solely in-frame clones and lacks some. The sample has approximately 30,000 clones; 65% to 80% are singletons. With 0 bases removed from V and 5 bases from J, the gap between germline ends came to 8 bases. The germline CDR1 and CDR2 sequences are SQVTM and ANQGSEA. CDR3 size: 12 residues. V usage is TRBV29-1 and J usage is TRBJ2-7, with unresolved D. This TCR was sampled from an adult in good health and CMV-seronegative. Some clones in this sample may be carry-over from other donors' samples. Sequencing used memory CD4+ T cells from blood. Here the CDR3 reads CSVEELSNEQYF. In DNA, the CDR3 is TGCAGCGTTGAAGAATTAAGCAACGAGCAGTACTTC.